This T cell receptor (beta chain) derives from a study of chemoradiotherapy in HPV16-positive cancers. The CDR3 has 15 residues. The trim removed 5 bases at V and 8 bases at J, leaving 14 bases unmatched. CDR1 is SGHTA and CDR2 is FQGNSA in the germline V gene. TCRdb's table, derived via immunoSEQ multiplex PCR, lists solely in-frame clones and lacks some. The sample holds over 20,000 clones, around two thirds seen once. This material was acquired from a patient who underwent chemoradiotherapy. V is TRBV7-2 and J is TRBJ1-2, with 7 bases identical to TRBD1. This TCR was recovered from a human donor with HPV-associated anogenital cancer. CDR3 sequence: CASSPRNDRAGGYTF. Here the CDR3 DNA reads TGTGCCAGCAGCCCGAGGAACGACAGGGCGGGCGGCTACACCTTC.